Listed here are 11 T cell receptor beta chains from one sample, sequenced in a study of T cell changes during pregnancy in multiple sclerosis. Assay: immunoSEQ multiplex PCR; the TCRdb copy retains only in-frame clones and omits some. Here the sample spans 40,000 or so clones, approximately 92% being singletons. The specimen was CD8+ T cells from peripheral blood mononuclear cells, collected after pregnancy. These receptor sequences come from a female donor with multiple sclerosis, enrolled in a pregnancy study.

CDR3 amino acids: CASSEEGGATDTQYF. The CDR3 DNA reads TGTGCCAGCAGTGAAGAGGGGGGGGCCACAGATACGCAGTATTTT. This chain connects TRBV6-4 to TRBJ2-3, with a tentative D call TRBD2 (7 bases). The CDR3 has 15 residues. The V gene's germline CDR1 is MRHNA and CDR2 SNTAGT. Trimming shortened V by 3 bases and J by 2 bases, and 12 bases separated the two germline ends.

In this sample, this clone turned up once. CDR3 loop: CASSTHNEQFF. In DNA form, the CDR3 reads TGTGCCAGCAGCACTCACAATGAGCAGTTCTTC. This chain joins TRBV28 and TRBJ2-1; D unclear. V lost 6 bases to trimming and J lost 5 bases, with 5 bases between them. Germline CDR1 is MDHEN and CDR2 is SYDVKM. This CDR3 region has 11 residues.

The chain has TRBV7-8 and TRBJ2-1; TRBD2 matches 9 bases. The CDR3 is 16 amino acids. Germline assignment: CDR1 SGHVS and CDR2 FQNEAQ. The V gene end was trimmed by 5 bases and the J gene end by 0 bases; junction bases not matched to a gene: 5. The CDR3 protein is CASSLTSGYSYNEQFF. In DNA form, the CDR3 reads TGTGCCAGCAGCCTGACTAGCGGTTACTCCTACAATGAGCAGTTCTTC.

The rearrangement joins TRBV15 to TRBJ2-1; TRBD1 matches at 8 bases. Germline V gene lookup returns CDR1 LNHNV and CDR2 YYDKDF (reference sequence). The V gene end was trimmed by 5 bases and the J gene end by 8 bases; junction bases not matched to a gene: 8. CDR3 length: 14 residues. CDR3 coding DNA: TGTGCCACCAGCGGAGCCGACAGGGGCTATGAGCAGTTCTTC. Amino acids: CATSGADRGYEQFF.

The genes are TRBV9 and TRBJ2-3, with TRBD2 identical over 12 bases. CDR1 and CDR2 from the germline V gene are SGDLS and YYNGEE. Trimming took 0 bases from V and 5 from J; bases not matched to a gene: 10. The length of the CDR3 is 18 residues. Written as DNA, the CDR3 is TGTGCCAGCAGCGTAGACCCTCGGACTAGCGGGGAAGGAGATACGCAGTATTTT. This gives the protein CASSVDPRTSGEGDTQYF. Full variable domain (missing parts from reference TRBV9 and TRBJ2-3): DSGVTQTPKHLITATGQRVTLRCSPRSGDLSVYWYQQSLDQGLQFLIQYYNGEERAKGNILERFSAQQFPDLHSELNLSSLELGDSALYFCASSVDPRTSGEGDTQYFGPGTRLTVL.

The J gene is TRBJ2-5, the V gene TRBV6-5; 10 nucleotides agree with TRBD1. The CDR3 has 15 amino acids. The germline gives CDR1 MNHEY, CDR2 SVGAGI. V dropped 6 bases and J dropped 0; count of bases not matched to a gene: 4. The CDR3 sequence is CASSQDRGYQETQYF. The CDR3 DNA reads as TGTGCCAGCAGCCAGGACAGGGGGTACCAAGAGACCCAGTACTTC.

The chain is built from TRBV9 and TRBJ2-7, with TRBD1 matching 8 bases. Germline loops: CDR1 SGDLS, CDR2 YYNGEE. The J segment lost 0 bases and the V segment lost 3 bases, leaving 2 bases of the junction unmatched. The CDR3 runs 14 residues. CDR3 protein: CASSAGQDSYEQYF. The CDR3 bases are TGTGCCAGCAGCGCGGGACAGGACTCCTACGAGCAGTACTTC.

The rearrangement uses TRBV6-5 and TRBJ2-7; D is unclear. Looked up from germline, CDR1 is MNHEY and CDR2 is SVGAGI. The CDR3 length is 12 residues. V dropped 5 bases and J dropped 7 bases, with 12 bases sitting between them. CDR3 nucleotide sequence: TGTGCCAGCAGTCGAGAGAACGTTGAGCAGTACTTC. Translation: CASSRENVEQYF.

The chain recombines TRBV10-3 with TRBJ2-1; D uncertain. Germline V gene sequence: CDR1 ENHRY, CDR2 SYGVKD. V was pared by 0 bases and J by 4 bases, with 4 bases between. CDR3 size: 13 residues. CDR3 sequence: CAISESQYNEQFF. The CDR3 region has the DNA TGTGCCATCAGTGAGTCGCAGTACAATGAGCAGTTCTTC.

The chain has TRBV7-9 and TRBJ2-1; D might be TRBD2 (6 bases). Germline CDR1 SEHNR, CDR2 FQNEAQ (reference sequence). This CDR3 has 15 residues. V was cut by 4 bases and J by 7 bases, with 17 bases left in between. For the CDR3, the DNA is TGTGCCAGCAGCTCCGTAATGGCTAGCGTTAATGAGCAGTTCTTC. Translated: CASSSVMASVNEQFF. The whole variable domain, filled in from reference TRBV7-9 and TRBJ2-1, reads DTGVSQNPRHKITKRGQNVTFRCDPISEHNRLYWYRQTLGQGPEFLTYFQNEAQLEKSRLLSDRFSAERPKGSFSTLEIQRTEQGDSAMYLCASSSVMASVNEQFFGPGTRLTVL.

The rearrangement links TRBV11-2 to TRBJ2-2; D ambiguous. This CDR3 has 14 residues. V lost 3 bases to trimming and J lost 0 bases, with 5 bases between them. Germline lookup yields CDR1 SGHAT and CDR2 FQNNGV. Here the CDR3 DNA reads TGTGCCAGCAGCTTGGCTCCGAACACCGGGGAGCTGTTTTTT. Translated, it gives CASSLAPNTGELFF.